This is a list of T cell receptor beta chains from one sample in a study of shared clonotypes between healthy human individuals. Clones were read by immunoSEQ multiplex PCR, and TCRdb kept only the in-frame ones, dropping some. The table records 700,000 to 950,000 clones, 95% to 97% of them present only once. The sample comprised naive CD8+ T cells sorted from blood. The receptors shown here come from a man aged 25-45 years in good health. Each CDR3 is given with its conserved first and last residue. The D gene is left open where the match is weak. Rows may omit the clone size; those that give it use once, few, many or a size class.

J gene	D gene	V gene	clone size	CDR3 DNA	CDR3 protein
TRBJ2-1	.	TRBV15	.	TGTGCCACCAGCAGAGACCGAATCTCCTACAATGAGCAGTTCTTC	CATSRDRISYNEQFF
TRBJ2-2	.	TRBV7-6	.	TGTGCCAGCAGCTTAGATCTCAGCGGAGCCGGGGAGCTGTTTTTT	CASSLDLSGAGELFF
TRBJ2-7	.	TRBV4-1	.	TGCGCCAGCAGCCAAGCGAACGGCTACGAGCAGTACTTC	CASSQANGYEQYF
TRBJ2-1	TRBD2	TRBV4-2	.	TGTGCCAGCAGCCAAGATCGGGCTAGCGGGATAGGCGGGCAGTTCTTC	CASSQDRASGIGGQFF
TRBJ1-2	.	TRBV9	.	TGTGCCAGCCTCCGGGATGACAGTAACTATGGCTACACCTTC	CASLRDDSNYGYTF
TRBJ2-6	.	TRBV27	once	TGTGCCAGCAGTTTATACCCGGGAGCAAGCTCTGGGGCCAACGTCCTGACTTTC	CASSLYPGASSGANVLTF
TRBJ2-2	.	TRBV28	.	TGTGCCAGCAGTTCCGGACTCACACTAACGGGCGGGGAGCTGTTTTTT	CASSSGLTLTGGELFF
TRBJ2-1	.	TRBV27	.	TGTGCCAGCAGTCCGATAGGTGGAGTAGCAGGGAATGAGCAGTTCTTC	CASSPIGGVAGNEQFF
TRBJ1-4	TRBD1	TRBV18	.	TGTGCCAGCTCACCAGGGATCGACAGGGTTAATGAAAAACTGTTTTTT	CASSPGIDRVNEKLFF
TRBJ2-1	.	TRBV19	.	TGTGCCAGTAGTATGCTAAGCGGACCCTACAATGAGCAGTTCTTC	CASSMLSGPYNEQFF
TRBJ2-5	.	TRBV4-2	.	TGTGCCAGCAGCCAAGATCCTAGCGCCGAAGAGACCCAGTACTTC	CASSQDPSAEETQYF
TRBJ2-1	TRBD2	TRBV27	.	TGTGCCAGCAGTAGACTTTTCCCGGGACTAGACTACAATGAGCAGTTCTTC	CASSRLFPGLDYNEQFF
TRBJ1-1	TRBD1	TRBV6-5	.	TGTGCCAGCAGGCCGACAGGGGGTCACACTGAAGCTTTCTTT	CASRPTGGHTEAFF
TRBJ2-7	TRBD1	TRBV29-1	.	TGCAGCGTTGAAACAGGGGGCGTCTACGAGCAGTACTTC	CSVETGGVYEQYF
TRBJ2-5	.	TRBV15	.	TGTGCCACCAGCCCCAGGGTCGCAGAGACCCAGTACTTC	CATSPRVAETQYF
TRBJ1-1	.	TRBV29-1	.	TGCAGCGTTTTAAGGCTGACAGGTGAAGCTTTCTTT	CSVLRLTGEAFF
TRBJ2-2	TRBD1	TRBV7-9	.	TGTGCCAGCAGCCGGCGGGACAGGGCTGGGACCGGGGAGCTGTTTTTT	CASSRRDRAGTGELFF
TRBJ2-7	.	TRBV9	.	TGTGCCAGCAGCCCAGTTCCGGGTACCTACGAGCAGTACTTC	CASSPVPGTYEQYF
TRBJ2-7	.	TRBV27	once	TGTGCCAGCAGTCCACTAGCAGGGGAGGGCCTCTACGAGCAGTACTTC	CASSPLAGEGLYEQYF
TRBJ2-7	.	TRBV14	.	TGTGCCAGCAGCCAAGGGTGGACCTACGAGCAGTACTTC	CASSQGWTYEQYF
TRBJ2-3	.	TRBV28	.	TGTGCCAGCAGTTCCCTAGCTGAGAGCACAGATACGCAGTATTTT	CASSSLAESTDTQYF
TRBJ2-3	.	TRBV7-9	.	TGTGCCAGCAGCTTAGGTAGTACGACGCAGTATTTT	CASSLGSTTQYF
TRBJ2-5	.	TRBV9	.	TGTGCCAGCAGCCCTTCCCCACGGGAGACCCAGTACTTC	CASSPSPRETQYF
TRBJ2-3	TRBD2	TRBV29-1	.	TGCAGCGTTGCTAGCGGGAGTTTCACAGATACGCAGTATTTT	CSVASGSFTDTQYF
TRBJ1-1	.	TRBV29-1	.	TGCAGCGAACAAGACAGTATGAACACTGAAGCTTTCTTT	CSEQDSMNTEAFF
TRBJ2-1	.	TRBV2	.	TGTGCCAGCAGTAAGGGGGGGACTGAGGCCAATGAGCAGTTCTTC	CASSKGGTEANEQFF
TRBJ2-3	.	TRBV7-2	.	TGTGCCAGCAGCTTTATTGCAGATACGCAGTATTTT	CASSFIADTQYF
TRBJ2-1	.	TRBV14	.	TGTGCCAGCAGCTCTCGGGCGGGTATGGGGGAGCAGTTCTTC	CASSSRAGMGEQFF
TRBJ1-5	.	TRBV2	.	TGTGCCAGCAGTCCAACCGGGGCTAATCAGCCCCAGCATTTT	CASSPTGANQPQHF
TRBJ1-1	.	TRBV2	.	TGTGCCAGCGTCCCCGGGCGGACTGAAGCTTTCTTT	CASVPGRTEAFF
TRBJ2-7	.	TRBV13	.	TGTGCCAGCAGCTTAGGAGGGGCCGAGCAGTACTTC	CASSLGGAEQYF
TRBJ1-1	TRBD1	TRBV27	once	TGTGCCAGCAGCCTATCCCAGGGGGCGAACACTGAAGCTTTCTTT	CASSLSQGANTEAFF
TRBJ1-2	.	TRBV2	.	TGTGCCTTGAAAGGGAATGGCTACACCTTC	CALKGNGYTF
TRBJ2-1	TRBD2	TRBV9	.	TGTGCCAGCAGCGGTAGTACTAGCGGGATGGGGAATGAGCAGTTCTTC	CASSGSTSGMGNEQFF
TRBJ2-3	TRBD2	TRBV7-8	.	TGTGCCAGCAGCTACCCGGGACTAGCGGGGGGGGTTGCAGATACGCAGTATTTT	CASSYPGLAGGVADTQYF
TRBJ2-3	.	TRBV27	.	TGTGCCAGCAGTACTAGGGCTCGAGATACGCAGTATTTT	CASSTRARDTQYF
TRBJ2-7	.	TRBV28	.	TGTGCCAGCAACCTCACTCCCGGGGCCTACGAGCAGTACTTC	CASNLTPGAYEQYF
TRBJ2-2	TRBD2	TRBV5-1	.	TGCGCCAGCAGCTCAGGACTAGCGGGAGAGCTCACCGGGGAGCTGTTTTTT	CASSSGLAGELTGELFF
TRBJ2-1	.	TRBV5-1	.	TGCGCCAGCAGCCTGGAGAACAATGAGCAGTTCTTC	CASSLENNEQFF
TRBJ2-2	TRBD2	TRBV10-3	.	TGTGCCATCAGGGAGTCGATAGCGGGAGGGCCGGAGACCGGGGAGCTGTTTTTT	CAIRESIAGGPETGELFF
TRBJ2-3	.	TRBV18	.	TGTGCCAGCTCACCACGTCAGACAGGGACTAGCACAGATACGCAGTATTTT	CASSPRQTGTSTDTQYF
TRBJ1-5	.	TRBV27	.	TGTCCCATCGGTGGCAATCAGCCCCAGCATTTT	CPIGGNQPQHF
TRBJ1-5	TRBD1	TRBV27	.	TGTGCCAGCAGTCCCCGGGACAGGGCAAATCAGCCCCAGCATTTT	CASSPRDRANQPQHF
TRBJ2-7	.	TRBV10-3	once	TGTGCCATCAGTGAAGCCGGACAGATCTACGAGCAGTACTTC	CAISEAGQIYEQYF
TRBJ2-3	.	TRBV7-9	.	TGTGCCAGCAGCTCTTATACGGTATCAGATACGCAGTATTTT	CASSSYTVSDTQYF
TRBJ1-4	.	TRBV11-2	.	TGTGCCAGCAGCTTTAATGTCTGGGGGGAGGGAACTAATGAAAAACTGTTTTTT	CASSFNVWGEGTNEKLFF
TRBJ2-1	TRBD2	TRBV9	.	TGTGCCAGCAGCGCGTGGGAGGCTAGCGGTAACAATGAGCAGTTCTTC	CASSAWEASGNNEQFF
TRBJ2-1	.	TRBV6-5	.	TGTGCCAGCAGTTACGGGTCCACCGAGCAGTTCTTC	CASSYGSTEQFF
TRBJ2-7	TRBD2	TRBV27	.	TGTGCCAGCAGTTCTGTAGCGGGAGGGTCCTACGAGCAGTACTTC	CASSSVAGGSYEQYF
TRBJ1-5	.	TRBV6-6	.	TGTGCCAGCAGTTCTGCTTTTAGCAATCAGCCCCAGCATTTT	CASSSAFSNQPQHF
TRBJ2-1	TRBD2	TRBV27	.	TGTGCCAGCACACTAGGAGCTAGCGGTTACAATGAGCAGTTCTTC	CASTLGASGYNEQFF
TRBJ2-4	TRBD1	TRBV11-2	once	TGTGCCAGCAGCAAAGAGATGGACAGGCCTTCAGCCAAAAACATTCAGTACTTC	CASSKEMDRPSAKNIQYF
TRBJ2-2	.	TRBV29-1	.	TGCAGCGTTGGCCAGGGTGGGGACACCGGGGAGCTGTTTTTT	CSVGQGGDTGELFF
TRBJ2-3	TRBD2	TRBV4-3	.	TGCGCCAGCAGCCAAGATAGCCCGGGAGGAGATACGCAGTATTTT	CASSQDSPGGDTQYF